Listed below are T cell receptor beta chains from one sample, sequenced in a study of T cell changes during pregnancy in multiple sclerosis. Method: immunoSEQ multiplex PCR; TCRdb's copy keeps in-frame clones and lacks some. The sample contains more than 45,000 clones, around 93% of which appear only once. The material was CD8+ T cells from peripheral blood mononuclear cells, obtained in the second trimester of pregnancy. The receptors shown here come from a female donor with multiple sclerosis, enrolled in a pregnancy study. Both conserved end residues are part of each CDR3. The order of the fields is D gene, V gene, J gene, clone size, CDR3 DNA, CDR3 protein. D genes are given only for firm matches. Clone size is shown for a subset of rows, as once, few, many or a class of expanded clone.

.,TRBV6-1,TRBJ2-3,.,TGTGCCAGCAGTGAGCGGGGCCCGTCTTCGGCAGATACGCAGTATTTT,CASSERGPSSADTQYF
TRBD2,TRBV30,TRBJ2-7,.,TGTGCCTGGAGTGCCGGGACTAGCAGCTACTACGAGCAGTACTTC,CAWSAGTSSYYEQYF
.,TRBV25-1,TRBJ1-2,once,TGTGCCAGCAGTGAATCCCCGGGTCGATTTAGGGGCTACACCTTC,CASSESPGRFRGYTF
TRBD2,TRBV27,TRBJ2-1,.,TGTGCCAGCAGTGTCTGGGACTATCGTGCGGTCAGTGAGCAGTTCTTC,CASSVWDYRAVSEQFF
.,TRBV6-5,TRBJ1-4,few,TGTGCCAGCAGGGATCTGCGGGCAACTAATGAAAAACTGTTTTTT,CASRDLRATNEKLFF
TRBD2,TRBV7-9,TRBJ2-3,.,TGTGCCAGCGGGTTACCCAAAGTGGCTAGCGGGCTTGATACGCAGTATTTT,CASGLPKVASGLDTQYF
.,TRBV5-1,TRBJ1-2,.,TGCGCCAGCAGCATGGAGACAGACGGCTACACCTTC,CASSMETDGYTF
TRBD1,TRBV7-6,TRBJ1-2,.,TGTGCCAGCAGGAATACAGGGGGCTTTGGGTCTCTGGGGGGCTACACCTTC,CASRNTGGFGSLGGYTF
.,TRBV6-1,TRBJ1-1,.,TGTGCCAGCAGTGGTGGCGGGGACACTGAAGCTTTCTTT,CASSGGGDTEAFF
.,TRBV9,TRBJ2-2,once,TGTGCCAGCAGCGCAAGCGGGTCTTACACCGGGGAGCTGTTTTTT,CASSASGSYTGELFF
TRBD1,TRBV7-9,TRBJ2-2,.,TGTGCCAGCAGCCCTGGGACAGGGTGGACCGGGGAGCTGTTTTTT,CASSPGTGWTGELFF
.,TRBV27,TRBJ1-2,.,TGTGCCAGCAGTTCTCACCTTCCGGACAGCCCTCTTAACTATGGCTACACCTTC,CASSSHLPDSPLNYGYTF
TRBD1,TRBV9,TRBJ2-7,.,TGTGCCAGCAGCAGGGACAGGGCCAGCTCCTACGAGCAGTACTTC,CASSRDRASSYEQYF
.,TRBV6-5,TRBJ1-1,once,TGTGCCAGCGGGGTGGAGGGATTCAACACTGAAGCTTTCTTT,CASGVEGFNTEAFF
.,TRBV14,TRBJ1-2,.,TGTGCCAGCAGCCAAGATGGCCAGGGTGGCTATGGCTACACCTTC,CASSQDGQGGYGYTF
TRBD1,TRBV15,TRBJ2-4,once,TGTGCCACCAGCAGCGGACAGGGGGCCGGCAAAAACATTCAGTACTTC,CATSSGQGAGKNIQYF
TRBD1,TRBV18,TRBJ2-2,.,TGTGCCAGCTCACCGGCCGGGACAGCTAACACCGGGGAGCTGTTTTTT,CASSPAGTANTGELFF
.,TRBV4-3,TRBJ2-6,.,TGCGCCAGCAGCCAAGAGGCGGGAAGTGGGGCCAACGTCCTGACTTTC,CASSQEAGSGANVLTF
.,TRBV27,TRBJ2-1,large,TGTGCCAGCAGCAAACTACCCTGGTCCTACAATGAGCAGTTCTTC,CASSKLPWSYNEQFF
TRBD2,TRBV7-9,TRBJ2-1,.,TGTGCCAGCAGCTCGTTTAGCGGGGGAGCCTACAATGAGCAGTTCTTC,CASSSFSGGAYNEQFF
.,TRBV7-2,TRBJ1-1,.,TGTGCCAGCAGCTTAGATGCGGCGCAGGAAGCTTTCTTT,CASSLDAAQEAFF
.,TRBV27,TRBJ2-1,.,TGTGCCAGCAGTCCCCCTCGTGGGCCTTATTACAATGAGCAGTTCTTC,CASSPPRGPYYNEQFF
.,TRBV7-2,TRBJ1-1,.,TGTGCCAGCAGCTGGGGAGACAAGTCCATGAACACTGAAGCTTTCTTT,CASSWGDKSMNTEAFF
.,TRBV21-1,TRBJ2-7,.,TGTGCCAGCAGCAATTGGAGAGAGCAGTACTTC,CASSNWREQYF
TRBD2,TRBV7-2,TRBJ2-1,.,TGTGCCAGCAGCTTAAATCCCCCCCAAGCGGGGGGTCACAATGAGCAGTTCTTC,CASSLNPPQAGGHNEQFF
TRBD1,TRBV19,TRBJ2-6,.,TGTGCCAGTAGTGCCCAACAGGGGACTGGGGCCAACGTCCTGACTTTC,CASSAQQGTGANVLTF
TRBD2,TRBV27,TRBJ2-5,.,TGTGCCAGCAGACCCGGGACTATCATACGAGAGACCCAGTACTTC,CASRPGTIIRETQYF
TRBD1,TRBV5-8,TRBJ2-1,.,TGTGCCACCCCGACAGGGTGGGATGAGCAGTTCTTC,CATPTGWDEQFF
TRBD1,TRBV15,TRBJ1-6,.,TGTGCCACCAGCCCGACGGTACAGGGGGCAAGTTCACCCCTCCACTTT,CATSPTVQGASSPLHF
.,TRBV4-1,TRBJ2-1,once,TGCGCCAGCAGCCCGATAGGGGATGAGCAGTTCTTC,CASSPIGDEQFF
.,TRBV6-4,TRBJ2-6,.,TGTGCCAGCAGTGACTCGAGCTCTGGGGCCAACGTCCTGACTTTC,CASSDSSSGANVLTF
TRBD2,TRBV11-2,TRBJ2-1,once,TGTGCCAGCAGCTTAGACCCGGGACTAGCGGCCAATGAGCAGTTCTTC,CASSLDPGLAANEQFF
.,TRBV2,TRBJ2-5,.,TGTGCCAGCAGTGCGGAGGATTCCTTGGGGGAGACCCAGTACTTC,CASSAEDSLGETQYF
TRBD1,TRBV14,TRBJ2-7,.,TGTGCCAGCAGCCGCGAGACAGGGGGCCTACCCTACGAGCAGTACTTC,CASSRETGGLPYEQYF
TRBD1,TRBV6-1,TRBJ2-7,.,TGTGCCAGCAGTGAATGGACAGGGGGCAGCTACGAGCAGTACTTC,CASSEWTGGSYEQYF
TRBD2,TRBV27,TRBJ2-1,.,TGTGCCAGCAGTCCTCAGACTACTAGCGGTGAGCAGTTCTTC,CASSPQTTSGEQFF
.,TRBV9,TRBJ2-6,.,TGTGCCAGCAGCTCCATTTCTGGGGCCAACGTCCTGACTTTC,CASSSISGANVLTF
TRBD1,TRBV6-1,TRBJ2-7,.,TGTGCCAGCAGTGAAGAGGGGGACAGAACCTACGAGCAGTACTTC,CASSEEGDRTYEQYF
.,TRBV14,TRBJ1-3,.,TGTGCCAGCAGCCGAGCCTCTATGACTGGAAACACCATATATTTT,CASSRASMTGNTIYF
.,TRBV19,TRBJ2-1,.,TGTGCCAGTACCGCCCCAGGCCCAATCAATGAGCAGTTCTTC,CASTAPGPINEQFF
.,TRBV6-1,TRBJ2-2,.,TGTGCCGCTGGGGTTACAGGGATACACACCGGGGAGCTGTTTTTT,CAAGVTGIHTGELFF
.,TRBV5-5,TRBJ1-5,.,TGTGCCAGCAGCTTATTCGCAGGGAGGGAGCCCCAGCATTTT,CASSLFAGREPQHF
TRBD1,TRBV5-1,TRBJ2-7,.,TGCGCCAGCAGCACTCGGACAGGTTTCTACGAGCAGTACTTC,CASSTRTGFYEQYF
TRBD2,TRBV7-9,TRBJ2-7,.,TGTGCCAGCAGCCATGGGGGAGGGACTTCAGGGCAGTACTTC,CASSHGGGTSGQYF
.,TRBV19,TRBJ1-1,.,TGTGCCAGTAGTGTCCGTCAGACTCGCGCAGGGGCTGAAGCTTTCTTT,CASSVRQTRAGAEAFF
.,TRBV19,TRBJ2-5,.,TGTGCCAGTAGTGCCTCACTCGAGACCCAGTACTTC,CASSASLETQYF